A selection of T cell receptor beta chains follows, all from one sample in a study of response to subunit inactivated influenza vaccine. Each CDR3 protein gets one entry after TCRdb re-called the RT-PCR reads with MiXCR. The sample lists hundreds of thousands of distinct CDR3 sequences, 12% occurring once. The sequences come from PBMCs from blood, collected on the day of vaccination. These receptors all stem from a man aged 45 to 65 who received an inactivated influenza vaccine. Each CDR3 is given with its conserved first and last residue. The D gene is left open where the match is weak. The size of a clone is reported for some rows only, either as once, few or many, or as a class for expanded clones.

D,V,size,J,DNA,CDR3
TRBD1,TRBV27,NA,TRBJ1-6,TGTGCCAGCAGTCCGGACAGGTTCTCACCCCTCCACTTT,CASSPDRFSPLHF
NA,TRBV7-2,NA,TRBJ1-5,TGTGCCAGCAGCTCAAGCATGGCTCAGCCCCAGCATTTT,CASSSSMAQPQHF
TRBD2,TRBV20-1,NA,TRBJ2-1,TGCAGTGCTGGAAGACTAGCGGGAGATATAACGAATGAGCAGTTCTTC,CSAGRLAGDITNEQFF
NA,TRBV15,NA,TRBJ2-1,TGTGCCACCAGCAGAGACAGGGGAGTGTTGAATGAGCAGTTCTTC,CATSRDRGVLNEQFF
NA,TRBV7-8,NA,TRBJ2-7,TGTGCCAGCAGCCCGAAGGGGACTCAGCAGTACTTC,CASSPKGTQQYF
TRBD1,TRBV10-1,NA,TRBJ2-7,TGCGCCAGCCCAGGGGGCTCCTACGAGCAGTACTTC,CASPGGSYEQYF
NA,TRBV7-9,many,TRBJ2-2,TGTGCCAGCAGCTTTCAGGCTTGGGACACCGGGGAGCTGTTTTTT,CASSFQAWDTGELFF
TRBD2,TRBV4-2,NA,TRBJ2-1,TGTGCCAGCAGCCAAATTTCTAGCGGGGGGTCTGAGCAGTTCTTC,CASSQISSGGSEQFF
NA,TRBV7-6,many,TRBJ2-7,TGTGCCAGCAGCTTAGGCACAAACTACGAGCAGTACTTC,CASSLGTNYEQYF
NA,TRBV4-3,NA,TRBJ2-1,TGCGCCAGCAGCCTGAGAGATTGGGATGAGCAGTTCTTC,CASSLRDWDEQFF
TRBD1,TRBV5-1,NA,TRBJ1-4,TGCGCCAGCAGCTTAAACCCGGGACAGCAGGAAAAACTGTTTTTT,CASSLNPGQQEKLFF
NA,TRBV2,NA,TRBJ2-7,TGTGCCAGCAGTGAAAATCCAATAGCGACCCCGTACGAGCAGTACTTC,CASSENPIATPYEQYF
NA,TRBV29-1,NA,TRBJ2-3,TGCAGCGGCGGAGTTTCGTCGGGAGATACGCAGTATTTT,CSGGVSSGDTQYF
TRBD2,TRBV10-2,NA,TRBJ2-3,TGCGCCAGCAGGGGGACTAGCGGGAGCCGCACAGATACGCAGTATTTT,CASRGTSGSRTDTQYF
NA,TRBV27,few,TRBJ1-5,TGTGCCAGCAGTTTATGGGGGAGGGGGCAGCCCCAGCATTTT,CASSLWGRGQPQHF
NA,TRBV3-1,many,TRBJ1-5,TGTGCCAGCAGCCAAGGACCACAGCGCAATCAGCCCCAGCATTTT,CASSQGPQRNQPQHF
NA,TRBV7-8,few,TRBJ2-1,TGTGCCAGCAGCATTCTAACCGGGGCGCGGAACAATGAGCAGTTCTTC,CASSILTGARNNEQFF
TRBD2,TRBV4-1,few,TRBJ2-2,TGCGCCAGCACCCAAGGAGCTAGCGGGGTTAACACCGGGGAGCTGTTTTTT,CASTQGASGVNTGELFF
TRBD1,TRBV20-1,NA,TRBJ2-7,TGCAGTGCCAGAAGGACAGGGATTAACTCCGAGCAGTACTTC,CSARRTGINSEQYF
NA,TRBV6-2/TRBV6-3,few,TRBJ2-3,TGTGCCAGCAGTTCTCCCTACACTTCTAGCACAGATACGCAGTATTTT,CASSSPYTSSTDTQYF
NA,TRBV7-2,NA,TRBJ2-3,TGTGCCAGCAGCTTGGTGAGAGGTACGCAGTATTTT,CASSLVRGTQYF
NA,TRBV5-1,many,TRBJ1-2,TGCGCCAGCAGCCAGGGACCGACGTATGGCTACACCTTC,CASSQGPTYGYTF
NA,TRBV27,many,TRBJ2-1,TGTGCCAGCAGTCTTTCTGGAACCCATGAGCAGTTCTTC,CASSLSGTHEQFF
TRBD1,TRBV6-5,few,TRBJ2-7,TGTGCCAGCAGTTACCGGGACAGGGGGATCTACGAGCAGTACTTC,CASSYRDRGIYEQYF
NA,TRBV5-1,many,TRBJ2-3,TGCGCCAGCAGCTGGCGGGCCTCTAGCACAGATACGCAGTATTTT,CASSWRASSTDTQYF
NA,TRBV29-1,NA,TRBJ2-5,TGCAGCGTTGGGATAGACCAAGAGACCCAGTACTTC,CSVGIDQETQYF
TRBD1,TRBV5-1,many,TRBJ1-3,TGCGCCAGCAGCTCGCAGGACAGGGCCTTCGGAAACACCATATATTTT,CASSSQDRAFGNTIYF
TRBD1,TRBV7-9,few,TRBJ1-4,TGTGCCAGCAGCTTAAGGACAGGGATGGGTGAAAAACTGTTTTTT,CASSLRTGMGEKLFF
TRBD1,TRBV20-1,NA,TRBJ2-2,TGCAGTGCTGGACAGGGATGGGACACCGGGGAGCTGTTTTTT,CSAGQGWDTGELFF
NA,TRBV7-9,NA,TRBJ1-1,TGTGCCAGCAGCTTAGAACAGGTGAACACTGAAGCTTTCTTT,CASSLEQVNTEAFF
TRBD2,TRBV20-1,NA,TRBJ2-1,TGCAGTGCTAGAGCAAACCCCTCCGGGACTAGCGGGAGGGAGGGTGAGCAGTTCTTC,CSARANPSGTSGREGEQFF
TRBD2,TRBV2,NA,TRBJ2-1,TGTGCCAGCGCACCATTTAGCGGGAGGGGTCGCAATGAGCAGTTCTTC,CASAPFSGRGRNEQFF
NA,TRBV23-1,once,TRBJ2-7,TGCGCCAGCAGTCTTCCCCGGTGGTTGCCTCCCGACTCCTACGAGCAGTACTTC,CASSLPRWLPPDSYEQYF
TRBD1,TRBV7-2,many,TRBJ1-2,TGTGCCAGCAGCTTTGCACAGGGGGCGAAAGGCTACACCTTC,CASSFAQGAKGYTF
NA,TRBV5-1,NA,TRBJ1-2,TGCGCCAGCAGCTTGGGGGCCAATGGCTACACCTTC,CASSLGANGYTF
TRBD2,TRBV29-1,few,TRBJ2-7,TGCAGCGTTGGATTAGCGGGGTTCGAGCAGTACTTC,CSVGLAGFEQYF
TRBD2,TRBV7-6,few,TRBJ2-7,TGTGCCAGCAGCATTAGTGGACTAGCGGGAGTTTACGAGCAGTACTTC,CASSISGLAGVYEQYF
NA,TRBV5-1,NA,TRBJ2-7,TGCGCCAGCAGCTGGGGAGGGACACCCGTATCCTACGAGCAGTACTTC,CASSWGGTPVSYEQYF
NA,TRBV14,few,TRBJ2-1,TGTGCCAGCAGCCCGAGACGCGGGGTATTCGATGAGCAGTTCTTC,CASSPRRGVFDEQFF
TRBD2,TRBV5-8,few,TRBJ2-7,TGTGCCAGCAGCTCATTCCGACTAGCGGGGAACTACGAGCAGTACTTC,CASSSFRLAGNYEQYF
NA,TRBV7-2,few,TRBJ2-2,TGTGCCAGCAGCTTAGCGTGGCAGGGTGGGACCGGGGAGCTGTTTTTT,CASSLAWQGGTGELFF
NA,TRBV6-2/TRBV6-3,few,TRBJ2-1,TGTGCCAGCAGTTACTCAGGGGTTGCTGAGCAGTTCTTC,CASSYSGVAEQFF
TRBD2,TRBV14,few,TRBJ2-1,TGTGCCAGCAGCCGCCTGGGACTAGCGGAAAATGAGCAGTTCTTC,CASSRLGLAENEQFF
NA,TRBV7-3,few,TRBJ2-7,TGTGCCCCGATCCTGGAGGGCTATGCTCCCTACGAGCAGTACTTC,CAPILEGYAPYEQYF
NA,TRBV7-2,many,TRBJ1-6,TGTGCCAGCAGCTCTCCTCGAGCTGGGTCACCCCTCCACTTT,CASSSPRAGSPLHF
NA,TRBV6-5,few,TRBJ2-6,TGTGCCAGCAGTTACATCGGTGTCAGCTCTGGGGCCAACGTCCTGACTTTC,CASSYIGVSSGANVLTF
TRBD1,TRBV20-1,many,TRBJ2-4,TGCAGTGCTCCAATGACAGGGACCAAAAACATTCAGTACTTC,CSAPMTGTKNIQYF
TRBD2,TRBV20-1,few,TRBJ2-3,TGCAGTGCTAGTTATCTAGCGGGGGGGTTAGATACGCAGTATTTT,CSASYLAGGLDTQYF
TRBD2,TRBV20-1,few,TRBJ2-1,TGCAGTGCTAGAGGGACTAGCGGGGTCTCCTACAATGAGCAGTTCTTC,CSARGTSGVSYNEQFF
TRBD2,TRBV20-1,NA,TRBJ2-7,TGCAGTGCTACCCCCCCACTAGCGGGGGGGCATGGTCTTGGCGAGCAGTACTTC,CSATPPLAGGHGLGEQYF
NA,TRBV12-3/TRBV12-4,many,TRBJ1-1,TGCGCCAGCAGCTTGGGGAACACTGAAGCTTTCTTT,CASSLGNTEAFF
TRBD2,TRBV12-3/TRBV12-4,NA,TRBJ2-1,TGTGCCAGCAGTTTTAATAGCGGGAAATACAATGAGCAGTTCTTC,CASSFNSGKYNEQFF
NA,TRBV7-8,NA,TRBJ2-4,TGTGCCAGCAGCCCTTTTAGGCTAGCCAAAAACATTCAGTACTTC,CASSPFRLAKNIQYF
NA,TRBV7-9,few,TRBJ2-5,TGTGCCAGCAGCTTGGGGGAGACGGTTCAAGAGACCCAGTACTTC,CASSLGETVQETQYF
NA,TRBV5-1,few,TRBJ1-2,TGCGCCAGCGGCCATGGGGGGCTCTATAACTATGGCTACACCTTC,CASGHGGLYNYGYTF
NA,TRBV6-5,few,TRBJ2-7,TGTGCCAGCAGTTACGACCCTGTACAGGCTGACTCCTACGAGCAGTACTTC,CASSYDPVQADSYEQYF
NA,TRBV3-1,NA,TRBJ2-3,TGTGCCAGCAGCCAAATGAAACTCTTCACAGATACGCAGTATTTT,CASSQMKLFTDTQYF